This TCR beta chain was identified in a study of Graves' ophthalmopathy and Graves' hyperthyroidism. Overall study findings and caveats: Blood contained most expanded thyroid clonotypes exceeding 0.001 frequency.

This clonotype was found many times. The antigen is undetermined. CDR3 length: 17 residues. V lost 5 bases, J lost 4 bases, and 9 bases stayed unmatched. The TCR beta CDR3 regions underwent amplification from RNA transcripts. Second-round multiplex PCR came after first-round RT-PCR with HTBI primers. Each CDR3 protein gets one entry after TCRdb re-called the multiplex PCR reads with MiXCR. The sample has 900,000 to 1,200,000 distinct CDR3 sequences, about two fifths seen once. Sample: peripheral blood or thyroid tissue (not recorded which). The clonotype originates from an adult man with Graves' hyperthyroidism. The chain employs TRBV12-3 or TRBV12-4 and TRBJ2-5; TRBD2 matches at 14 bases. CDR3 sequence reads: CASSGLAGGNQGETQYF. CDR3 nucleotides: TGTGCCAGCAGTGGACTAGCGGGGGGCAACCAGGGAGAGACCCAGTACTTC.